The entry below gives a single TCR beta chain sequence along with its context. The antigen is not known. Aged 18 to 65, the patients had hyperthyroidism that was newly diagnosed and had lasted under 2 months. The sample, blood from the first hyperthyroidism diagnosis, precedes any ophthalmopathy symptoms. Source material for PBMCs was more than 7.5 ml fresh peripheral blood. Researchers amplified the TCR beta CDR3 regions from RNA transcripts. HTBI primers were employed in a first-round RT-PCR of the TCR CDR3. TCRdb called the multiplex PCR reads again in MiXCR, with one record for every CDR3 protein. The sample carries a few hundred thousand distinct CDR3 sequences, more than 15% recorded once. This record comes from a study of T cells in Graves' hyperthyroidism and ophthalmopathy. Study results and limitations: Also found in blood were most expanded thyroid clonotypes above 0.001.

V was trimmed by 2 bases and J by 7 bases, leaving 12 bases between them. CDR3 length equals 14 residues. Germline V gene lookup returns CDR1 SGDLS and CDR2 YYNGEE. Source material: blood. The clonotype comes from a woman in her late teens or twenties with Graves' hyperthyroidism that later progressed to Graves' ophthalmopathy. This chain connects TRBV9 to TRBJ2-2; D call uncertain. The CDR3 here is CASSVAQVGGELFF. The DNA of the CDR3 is TGTGCCAGCAGCGTGGCGCAGGTAGGCGGGGAGCTGTTTTTT.